This is a list of T cell receptor beta chains from one sample in a study of T cells in Graves' hyperthyroidism and ophthalmopathy. TCRdb itself ran the multiplex PCR reads through MiXCR, one entry per CDR3 protein. The sample shows 75,000 to 100,000 distinct CDR3 sequences, about 51% of them seen only once. The specimen was blood. All receptors come from a woman in her thirties or forties with Graves' hyperthyroidism. Both conserved end residues are part of each CDR3. D genes are given only for firm matches. The size field is filled for only some rows; it gives once, few, many or a size class.

CDR3: CASSPTPGAANTEAFF
DNA: TGTGCCAGCAGTCCGACACCAGGGGCTGCGAACACTGAAGCTTTCTTT
length: 16
size: NA
V: TRBV6-4
D: NA
J: TRBJ1-1

CDR3: CASSVVGTGELFF
DNA: TGTGCCAGCAGCGTGGTGGGGACAGGGGAGCTGTTTTTT
length: 13
size: NA
V: TRBV7-9
D: NA
J: TRBJ2-2

CDR3: CSVKRLTGRENTEAFF
DNA: TGCAGCGTTAAACGCCTGACAGGGAGGGAGAACACTGAAGCTTTCTTT
length: 16
size: many
V: TRBV29-1
D: TRBD1
J: TRBJ1-1

CDR3: CASSLEGRLYGYTF
DNA: TGTGCCAGCAGCTTAGAAGGCCGGCTTTATGGCTACACCTTC
length: 14
size: many
V: TRBV7-2
D: NA
J: TRBJ1-2

CDR3: CATSDRHPGLAGGDYEQYF
DNA: TGTGCCACCAGTGACCGCCACCCGGGACTAGCGGGTGGGGACTACGAGCAGTACTTC
length: 19
size: NA
V: TRBV24-1
D: TRBD2
J: TRBJ2-7

CDR3: CAVSESIYSPLHF
DNA: TGTGCCGTCAGTGAGTCGATTTACTCACCCCTCCACTTT
length: 13
size: NA
V: TRBV10-3
D: NA
J: TRBJ1-6

CDR3: CASSLGRTNLNEQYF
DNA: TGTGCCAGCAGCTTGGGCAGGACAAACCTAAACGAGCAGTACTTC
length: 15
size: many
V: TRBV5-5
D: NA
J: TRBJ2-7

CDR3: CASPLAPEIDEKLFF
DNA: TGTGCTAGCCCACTAGCCCCGGAAATTGATGAAAAACTGTTTTTT
length: 15
size: NA
V: TRBV2
D: NA
J: TRBJ1-4

CDR3: CASSSNRADVRAEAFF
DNA: TGTGCCAGCAGTTCGAACCGAGCGGACGTGAGGGCTGAAGCTTTCTTT
length: 16
size: many
V: TRBV12-3/TRBV12-4
D: NA
J: TRBJ1-1

CDR3: CASSPQFPWNFGPGATGLNTIYF
DNA: NA
length: 23
size: NA
V: TRBV2
D: NA
J: TRBJ1-3

CDR3: CSDLQGSGGGYTEAFF
DNA: TGCAGCGACCTTCAGGGTAGTGGTGGTGGCTACACTGAAGCTTTCTTT
length: 16
size: once
V: TRBV29-1
D: NA
J: TRBJ1-1

CDR3: CSAIAGTMGDGGQPQHF
DNA: TGCAGTGCTATTGCCGGGACAATGGGGGATGGTGGTCAGCCCCAGCATTTT
length: 17
size: NA
V: TRBV20-1
D: NA
J: TRBJ1-5

CDR3: CASSLNKGIAGWHGYTF
DNA: TGTGCCAGCAGCTTAAATAAAGGAATAGCAGGGTGGCATGGCTACACCTTC
length: 17
size: NA
V: TRBV7-9
D: NA
J: TRBJ1-2

CDR3: CASSPRAGVNTEAFF
DNA: TGTGCCAGCTCACCACGGGCAGGGGTGAACACTGAAGCTTTCTTT
length: 15
size: once
V: TRBV12-3/TRBV12-4
D: NA
J: TRBJ1-1

CDR3: CARAVAAYEQYF
DNA: TGTGCTAGAGCGGTAGCGGCCTACGAGCAGTACTTC
length: 12
size: NA
V: TRBV11-1
D: NA
J: TRBJ2-7

CDR3: CASSEWDSTDTQYF
DNA: TGTGCCAGCAGTGAATGGGACAGCACAGATACGCAGTATTTT
length: 14
size: many
V: TRBV2
D: NA
J: TRBJ2-3

CDR3: CAWTPGETLLYGYTF
DNA: TGTGCCTGGACCCCAGGGGAAACCCTTCTCTATGGCTACACCTTC
length: 15
size: NA
V: TRBV30
D: NA
J: TRBJ1-2

CDR3: CSGGQGRVYGYTF
DNA: TGCAGCGGGGGACAGGGAAGGGTCTATGGCTACACCTTC
length: 13
size: NA
V: TRBV29-1
D: TRBD1
J: TRBJ1-2

CDR3: CASSPRTDYEQYF
DNA: TGTGCCAGCAGCCCCCGGACAGACTACGAGCAGTACTTC
length: 13
size: NA
V: TRBV7-9
D: NA
J: TRBJ2-7

CDR3: CASSEIGVRETQYF
DNA: TGTGCCAGCAGTGAAATCGGGGTAAGAGAGACCCAGTACTTC
length: 14
size: medium-sized
V: TRBV25-1
D: NA
J: TRBJ2-5

CDR3: CATSGHRGLAGSYEQYF
DNA: TGTGCCACCAGCGGACACAGGGGGCTAGCGGGCTCCTACGAGCAGTACTTC
length: 17
size: NA
V: TRBV15
D: NA
J: TRBJ2-7

CDR3: CASSRIQETQYF
DNA: TGTGCCAGCAGCCGCATTCAAGAGACCCAGTACTTC
length: 12
size: many
V: TRBV3-1
D: NA
J: TRBJ2-5

CDR3: CASSSGPHMNTEAFF
DNA: TGTGCCAGCAGCTCGGGACCCCACATGAACACTGAAGCTTTCTTT
length: 15
size: many
V: TRBV7-3
D: NA
J: TRBJ1-1

CDR3: CAIKLTVYGYTF
DNA: TGTGCCATCAAGTTGACAGTCTATGGCTACACCTTC
length: 12
size: NA
V: TRBV10-3
D: NA
J: TRBJ1-2

CDR3: CASSFGQGSYGYTF
DNA: TGTGCCAGCAGTTTTGGGCAGGGGTCCTATGGCTACACCTTC
length: 14
size: NA
V: TRBV12-3/TRBV12-4
D: NA
J: TRBJ1-2

CDR3: CSAVLAGVETQYF
DNA: TGCAGTGCCGTACTAGCGGGAGTGGAGACCCAGTACTTC
length: 13
size: NA
V: TRBV20-1
D: TRBD2
J: TRBJ2-5

CDR3: CASSLTPAGTVQETQYF
DNA: TGTGCCAGCAGCTTAACCCCGGCTGGGACAGTTCAAGAGACCCAGTACTTC
length: 17
size: NA
V: TRBV7-9
D: TRBD1
J: TRBJ2-5

CDR3: CASSDIGAGQSYEQYF
DNA: TGTGCCAGCAGTGATATAGGGGCGGGACAGTCCTACGAGCAGTACTTC
length: 16
size: NA
V: TRBV2
D: NA
J: TRBJ2-7

CDR3: CASSHRGRSPLHF
DNA: TGTGCCAGCAGCCACAGGGGGCGTTCACCCCTCCACTTT
length: 13
size: NA
V: TRBV7-8
D: TRBD1
J: TRBJ1-6

CDR3: CASSFGPGGETQHF
DNA: TGTGCCAGCAGCTTCGGACCGGGGGGGGAGACCCAGCATTTT
length: 14
size: NA
V: TRBV7-7
D: NA
J: TRBJ1-5

CDR3: CASSTSRTGGSYEQYF
DNA: TGTGCCAGTAGTACTTCTCGGACAGGGGGCTCCTACGAGCAGTACTTC
length: 16
size: NA
V: TRBV7-8
D: TRBD1
J: TRBJ2-7

CDR3: CASKQGTDEKLFF
DNA: TGTGCCAGCAAGCAGGGGACGGACGAAAAACTGTTTTTT
length: 13
size: NA
V: TRBV7-9
D: NA
J: TRBJ1-4

CDR3: CATSIRTGSQPQHF
DNA: TGTGCCACCAGCATCCGGACAGGGAGTCAGCCCCAGCATTTT
length: 14
size: NA
V: TRBV15
D: TRBD1
J: TRBJ1-5

CDR3: CSARDSRVWIDTF
DNA: TGCAGTGCTAGAGATTCCAGGGTATGGATCGACACCTTC
length: 13
size: once
V: TRBV20-1
D: NA
J: TRBJ1-2

CDR3: CSAIPGQVSFSYEQYF
DNA: TGCAGTGCCATTCCGGGACAGGTTTCCTTTTCCTACGAGCAGTACTTC
length: 16
size: many
V: TRBV20-1
D: TRBD1
J: TRBJ2-7

CDR3: CSAERDRVAFF
DNA: TGCAGTGCGGAGAGGGACAGGGTGGCTTTCTTT
length: 11
size: NA
V: TRBV20-1
D: TRBD1
J: TRBJ1-1

CDR3: CASSTNRDSPLHF
DNA: TGTGCCAGTAGTACAAACAGGGATTCACCCCTCCACTTT
length: 13
size: few
V: TRBV19
D: NA
J: TRBJ1-6

CDR3: CASSYRGRVTDTQYF
DNA: TGTGCCAGCAGCTACAGGGGGAGGGTCACAGATACGCAGTATTTT
length: 15
size: NA
V: TRBV7-2
D: NA
J: TRBJ2-3

CDR3: CASSPPGLAGGAKKTQYF
DNA: TGTGCCAGCAGCCCTCCTGGACTAGCGGGGGGAGCCAAGAAGACCCAGTACTTC
length: 18
size: NA
V: TRBV7-9
D: TRBD2
J: TRBJ2-5

CDR3: CSARDRISGNTIYF
DNA: TGCAGTGCTAGAGATCGCATTTCTGGAAACACCATATATTTT
length: 14
size: few
V: TRBV20-1
D: NA
J: TRBJ1-3

CDR3: CSVEERQPLNTEAFF
DNA: TGCAGCGTTGAAGAGAGGCAGCCTCTGAACACTGAAGCTTTCTTT
length: 15
size: many
V: TRBV29-1
D: NA
J: TRBJ1-1

CDR3: CSAPRTSGSSYEQHF
DNA: TGCAGCGCTCCTAGGACTAGCGGCAGCTCCTACGAGCAGCACTTC
length: 15
size: NA
V: TRBV29-1
D: TRBD2
J: TRBJ2-7

CDR3: CATSTQGADRTYGYTF
DNA: TGTGCCACCAGCACACAGGGGGCGGACAGGACCTATGGCTACACCTTC
length: 16
size: NA
V: TRBV15
D: TRBD1
J: TRBJ1-2

CDR3: CASSLRGTGSYGYTF
DNA: TGTGCCAGCAGTTTACGGGGGACAGGGAGCTATGGCTACACCTTC
length: 15
size: few
V: TRBV7-9
D: TRBD1
J: TRBJ1-2

CDR3: CASSLSGFTGELFF
DNA: TGTGCCAGCAGCCTGAGCGGGTTCACCGGGGAGCTGTTTTTT
length: 14
size: many
V: TRBV7-2
D: NA
J: TRBJ2-2

CDR3: CSLVAGPGELFF
DNA: TGCAGCTTAGTAGCGGGGCCCGGGGAGCTGTTTTTT
length: 12
size: once
V: TRBV29-1
D: TRBD2
J: TRBJ2-2

CDR3: CASSSTRPYEQYF
DNA: TGTGCCAGCAGCTCCACTAGGCCCTACGAGCAGTACTTC
length: 13
size: many
V: TRBV7-2
D: NA
J: TRBJ2-7

CDR3: CSSSRKGTNYGYTF
DNA: TGCAGCAGCTCTAGAAAGGGAACTAACTATGGCTACACCTTC
length: 14
size: NA
V: TRBV29-1
D: NA
J: TRBJ1-2

CDR3: CASSNGSGGQGIDYGYTF
DNA: TGTGCCAGCAGCAACGGCAGCGGGGGACAGGGGATCGACTATGGCTACACCTTC
length: 18
size: NA
V: TRBV7-9
D: TRBD1
J: TRBJ1-2

CDR3: CASSPGLRNTGELFF
DNA: TGTGCCAGCAGCCCGGGGTTACGGAACACCGGGGAGCTGTTTTTT
length: 15
size: NA
V: TRBV2
D: NA
J: TRBJ2-2

CDR3: CASSFGAGGYEQYF
DNA: TGTGCCAGCAGCTTTGGGGCAGGGGGCTACGAGCAGTACTTC
length: 14
size: NA
V: TRBV13
D: TRBD1
J: TRBJ2-7

CDR3: CSVEGPGGGYEQYF
DNA: TGCAGCGTCGAGGGGCCAGGGGGCGGCTACGAGCAGTACTTC
length: 14
size: many
V: TRBV29-1
D: TRBD1
J: TRBJ2-7

CDR3: CSAATGGGGNTIYF
DNA: TGCAGTGCTGCGACAGGGGGAGGTGGAAACACCATATATTTT
length: 14
size: NA
V: TRBV20-1
D: TRBD1
J: TRBJ1-3

CDR3: CASSLGRVSTEAFF
DNA: TGCGCCAGCAGCTTGGGACGGGTAAGCACTGAAGCTTTCTTT
length: 14
size: many
V: TRBV5-1
D: NA
J: TRBJ1-1

CDR3: CSASGEGNQPQHF
DNA: TGCAGTGCTAGCGGGGAAGGCAATCAGCCCCAGCATTTT
length: 13
size: many
V: TRBV20-1
D: NA
J: TRBJ1-5